This TCR beta chain is drawn from a study of blood T cell repertoires in COVID-19. Study background: Acute and convalescent COVID-19 samples came from the United States, Italy and Spain.

The data were produced by immunoSEQ multiplex PCR, yet TCRdb's version contains in-frame clones alone and is incomplete. In the table there are roughly 200,000 clones, over 80% of which are singletons. This sequence was found in a man in his forties with acute or convalescent COVID-19. Sequences were obtained from peripheral blood.

CDR3 sequence reads: CAISVRDEQYF. The CDR3, as DNA: TGTGCCATCAGTGTCAGGGACGAGCAGTACTTC. The rearrangement uses TRBV10-3 and TRBJ2-7, with a possible D match to TRBD1 (5 bases). The CDR3 covers 11 residues. Germline V gene lookup returns CDR1 ENHRY and CDR2 SYGVKD. Trimming left V 4 bases short and J 5 bases short, with 6 bases between.